Following are 31 T cell receptor beta chains from one sample sequenced in a study of blood T cell repertoires in COVID-19. Generated by immunoSEQ multiplex PCR, the TCRdb table keeps only in-frame clones and is missing some. The table has a few hundred thousand clones, 70% to 90% seen once. The sequencing input was PBMCs or T cells enriched from blood (not recorded which). These receptor sequences come from a man under 40 who had recovered from COVID-19.

This rearrangement joins TRBV9 to TRBJ2-2; TRBD2 matches 8 bases. The CDR3 consists of 16 residues. Trimming cost V 4 bases and J 5 bases; bases outside gene matches: 10. Germline V gives CDR1 SGDLS, CDR2 YYNGEE. The CDR3 is CASSPRTSQRTGELFF. CDR3 bases: TGTGCCAGCAGCCCTCGGACTAGCCAAAGGACCGGGGAGCTGTTTTTT.

The chain joins TRBV5-4 to TRBJ2-3, with unresolved D. Germline V gene lookup returns CDR1 SGHNT and CDR2 YYREEE (reference sequence). The CDR3 runs 15 residues. The ends were cut back, 0 bases at V and 0 bases at J, with 8 bases in the middle. This CDR3 reads CASSLAVSSTDTQYF. The CDR3 bases are TGTGCCAGCAGCTTGGCAGTGTCTAGCACAGATACGCAGTATTTT.

The CDR3 nucleotides are TGTGCCAGCAGCCCGAACAGTGTTCTGTATGGCTACACCTTC. Translating gives CASSPNSVLYGYTF. V usage is TRBV5-6 and J usage is TRBJ1-2; no firm D call. V was clipped by 4 bases and J by 5 bases, with 15 bases between them. CDR3 length equals 14 residues. The germline CDR1 and CDR2 sequences are SGHDT and YYEEEE.

V usage is TRBV14 and J usage is TRBJ2-1; 8 bases fit TRBD1. The V and J ends lost 4 bases and 2 bases, in that order; junction bases with no gene match: 4. Looked up from germline, CDR1 is SGHDN and CDR2 is FVKESK. This CDR3 contains 15 residues. The CDR3 DNA is TGTGCCAGCAGCCGGACAGGGCCGGCCTACAATGAGCAGTTCTTC. This gives the protein CASSRTGPAYNEQFF.

The chain couples TRBV28 to TRBJ1-1; D unresolved. CDR1 and CDR2 (germline): MDHEN, SYDVKM. The CDR3 totals 13 residues. Trimming took off 3 bases at V and 12 bases at J, with 17 bases between the two ends. CDR3 residues: CASSLSQDSATFF. CDR3 nucleotides: TGTGCCAGCAGTTTGTCCCAGGACTCGGCGACTTTCTTT.

V usage is TRBV5-5 and J usage is TRBJ1-2; 9 bases align to TRBD1. The CDR3 covers 14 residues. With V trimmed by 4 bases and J by 8 bases, 9 bases remained unmatched. Germline V gene lookup returns CDR1 SGHKS and CDR2 YYEKEE (reference sequence). Written as DNA, the CDR3 is TGTGCCAGCAGCACCTGGACAGGGGCGGAGGGCTACACCTTC. It codes for CASSTWTGAEGYTF.

The chain carries TRBV5-1 and TRBJ1-1; 8 nucleotides align to TRBD1. CDR1 is SGHRS, CDR2 YFSETQ, per germline. The CDR3 loop spans 14 amino acids. Trimming removed 6 bases from V and 4 bases from J; junction bases left unmatched: 8. The CDR3 protein is CASNPDREGTEAFF. Written as DNA, the CDR3 is TGCGCCAGCAACCCGGACAGGGAGGGCACTGAAGCTTTCTTT.

The count of this clone is one. This chain connects TRBV4-1 to TRBJ2-1; TRBD2 agrees at 11 bases. V dropped 4 bases and J dropped 9; count of bases not matched to a gene: 5. The germline V gene encodes CDR1 MGHRA and CDR2 YSYEKL. The CDR3 spans 14 residues. The CDR3 reads CASSPLAGGLEQFF. In nucleotides, the CDR3 is TGCGCCAGCAGCCCCTTAGCGGGGGGGCTTGAGCAGTTCTTC.

V and J are TRBV6-5 and TRBJ1-5; D possibly corresponds to TRBD1 (5 bases). The CDR3 runs to 13 residues. Per the germline V gene, CDR1 is MNHEY and CDR2 is SVGAGI. Trimming left V 6 bases short and J 2 bases short, with 8 bases between. The CDR3 loop is CASRRQRNQPQHF. DNA for the CDR3: TGTGCCAGCAGACGACAGCGCAATCAGCCCCAGCATTTT.

The CDR3, as DNA: TGTGCCAGCAGTGCCCTAGCCAAAAACATTCAGTACTTC. Protein product: CASSALAKNIQYF. The V call is TRBV2, the J call TRBJ2-4; D gene ambiguous. Germline V CDR1 and CDR2: SNHLY, FYNNEI. The CDR3 has 13 residues. V lost 4 bases and J lost 0, with 4 bases in between. Filled out from reference TRBV2 and TRBJ2-4, the complete variable domain reads EPEVTQTPSHQVTQMGQEVILRCVPISNHLYFYWYRQILGQKVEFLVSFYNNEISEKSEIFDDQFSVERPDGSNFTLKIRSTKLEDSAMYFCASSALAKNIQYFGAGTRLSVL.

The rearrangement links TRBV7-2 to TRBJ2-5; D possibly corresponds to TRBD1 (5 bases). CDR3 length: 13 residues. Trimming shortened V by 3 bases and J by 5 bases, and 10 bases separated the two germline ends. Germline V CDR1 and CDR2: SGHTA, FQGNSA. CDR3 DNA sequence: TGTGCCAGCAGCTTTTTTGCAGGGGAGACCCAGTACTTC. This translates into CASSFFAGETQYF.

The chain has TRBV18 and TRBJ1-4; weak D call: TRBD1 (5 bases). CDR1 and CDR2 from the germline V gene are KGHSH and LQKENI. V lost 3 bases and J lost 4, with 6 bases in between. The CDR3 consists of 13 residues. The CDR3 nucleotides read TGTGCCAGCTCACCGGGACTTAATGAAAAACTGTTTTTT. Its translation is CASSPGLNEKLFF.

The chain couples TRBV6-2 or TRBV6-3 to TRBJ2-7; 14 bases line up with TRBD2. Germline V gives CDR1 MNHEY, CDR2 SVGEGT. J lost 0 bases, V lost 5 bases, and 12 bases had no gene match. CDR3 length: 19 amino acids. CDR3 DNA: TGTGCCAGCAGTGACTACACCGGGACTAGCGGGGGCCGCTCCTACGAGCAGTACTTC. Translating it yields CASSDYTGTSGGRSYEQYF.

This rearrangement joins TRBV2 to TRBJ2-2, with D possibly matching TRBD2 (5 bases). The CDR3 totals 13 residues. V gave up 9 bases and J gave up 5 bases, with 13 bases separating them. CDR1 SNHLY and CDR2 FYNNEI come from the germline V gene. The CDR3 DNA is TGTGCCAGTAACCGAGGGCTAACCGGGGAGCTGTTTTTT. Residues: CASNRGLTGELFF.

The chain has TRBV18 and TRBJ2-1, with D perhaps TRBD1 (5 bases). The V end was cut by 0 bases, the J end by 8 bases, with 11 bases between. CDR3 size: 14 residues. Germline-derived CDR1 and CDR2 are KGHSH and LQKENI. CDR3 DNA sequence: TGTGCCAGCTCACCACCAGCAGGGCCCCATGAGCAGTTCTTC. Amino acid sequence: CASSPPAGPHEQFF.

V is TRBV9 and J is TRBJ2-6; D not resolved. Germline V gene sequence: CDR1 SGDLS, CDR2 YYNGEE. The CDR3 length is 14 residues. V dropped 4 bases and J dropped 0 bases, with 5 bases sitting between them. The CDR3 coding sequence is TGTGCCAGCAGCCCCAACTCTGGGGCCAACGTCCTGACTTTC. Translation gives CASSPNSGANVLTF.

The chain combines TRBV6-5 with TRBJ1-2; TRBD1 is a possible D gene (5 bases). The V end was cut by 8 bases, the J end by 0 bases, with 16 bases between. CDR3 length: 15 residues. Germline V lookup: CDR1 MNHEY, CDR2 SVGAGI. CDR3 region: CASRQSATANYGYTF. In DNA form, the CDR3 reads TGTGCCAGCCGCCAATCCGCGACAGCTAACTATGGCTACACCTTC.

The CDR3 DNA reads as TGTGCCATCACTTCGACAGGGGGCGAAGCTTTCTTT. This encodes CAITSTGGEAFF. The rearrangement joins TRBV10-3 to TRBJ1-1, with 10 bases aligning to TRBD1. CDR1 and CDR2 (germline): ENHRY, SYGVKD. This CDR3 region has 12 residues. The ends lost 7 bases at V and 8 bases at J; junction bases unmatched: 4.

CDR3 in DNA: TGTGCTAGTGGTTTGGCAAGACTTACAGGAAAAATGGTCTACGAGCAGTACTTC. This codes for CASGLARLTGKMVYEQYF. The V and J genes are TRBV12-5 and TRBJ2-7, with D perhaps TRBD1 (5 bases). V was shortened by 1 base and J by 3 bases, with 22 bases between the two germline ends. This CDR3 is 18 amino acids long. Germline loops: CDR1 LGHNT, CDR2 FRNRAP.

Only a few counts were recorded for this clone. The rearrangement joins TRBV5-1 to TRBJ1-2, with D tentatively TRBD1 (6 bases). V lost 4 bases and J lost 6, with 16 bases in between. The CDR3 contains 14 residues. Germline V CDR1 and CDR2: SGHRS, YFSETQ. The CDR3 sequence is CASSPKPGTHGYTF. The CDR3 DNA follows: TGCGCCAGCAGCCCCAAGCCCGGGACACATGGCTACACCTTC.

The chain links TRBV27 to TRBJ1-2; TRBD1 is a possible D gene (6 bases). The V gene's germline CDR1 is MNHEY and CDR2 SMNVEV (reference sequence). This CDR3 region has 14 residues. The V and J ends lost 5 bases and 4 bases respectively, with 14 bases between them. CDR3 sequence (DNA): TGTGCCAGCAGTCCTCTCGACAGGTCCTATGGCTACACCTTC. Translation gives CASSPLDRSYGYTF.

The V gene is TRBV7-2, the J gene TRBJ1-6; 10 bases fit TRBD1. V gave up 1 base and J gave up 9 bases; unmatched junction bases: 6. Germline CDR1 SGHTA, CDR2 FQGNSA. The CDR3 covers 16 residues. CDR3 bases: TGTGCCAGCAGCTTAGGACAGGGGGCCAGGATTTCACCCCTCCACTTT. Amino acids: CASSLGQGARISPLHF.

The chain couples TRBV4-3 to TRBJ2-7; 14 bases agree with TRBD2. V lost 0 bases, J lost 2 bases, and 0 bases stayed unmatched. Germline CDR1 reads LGHNA; CDR2 reads YSLEER. The CDR3 is 16 amino acids. CDR3 region: CASSQEGLAGAYEQYF. DNA of the CDR3: TGCGCCAGCAGCCAAGAGGGACTAGCGGGGGCCTACGAGCAGTACTTC.

This clone was counted once. The identical CDR3 is also encoded by other nucleotide sequences in the sample. The chain carries TRBV9 and TRBJ1-1, with D hard to call. V lost 4 bases and J lost 5, with 12 bases in between. The CDR3 consists of 13 residues. Germline V gives CDR1 SGDLS, CDR2 YYNGEE. The DNA of the CDR3 is TGTGCCAGCAGCCCGGGAGGGCGGACTGAAGCTTTCTTT. Residues: CASSPGGRTEAFF.

This chain connects TRBV6-5 to TRBJ1-2, with a tentative D call TRBD1 (5 bases). Trimming removed 7 bases at V and 2 bases at J, with 11 bases between. Germline CDR1 and CDR2: MNHEY and SVGAGI. This CDR3 is 13 amino acids long. The CDR3 DNA reads as TGTGCCAGCATGGACATACAGAACTATGGCTACACCTTC. It yields the protein CASMDIQNYGYTF.

The chain uses TRBV2 and TRBJ1-3, with no clear D. The V gene's germline CDR1 is SNHLY and CDR2 FYNNEI. V gave up 3 bases and J gave up 0 bases, with 6 bases separating them. The CDR3 contains 14 residues. The DNA of the CDR3 is TGTGCCAGCAGTGACGCAGGCTCTGGAAACACCATATATTTT. Residues: CASSDAGSGNTIYF.

This clone appeared a few times. The rearrangement joins TRBV7-9 to TRBJ2-7; D is possibly TRBD1 (6 bases). V shed 5 bases and J shed 6 bases, with 20 bases lying between them. This CDR3 contains 15 residues. Germline assignment: CDR1 SEHNR and CDR2 FQNEAQ (reference sequence). Written as DNA, the CDR3 is TGTGCCAGCAGCCCCAGGCGGTGGCAGGGGACCGAGCAGTACTTC. This gives the protein CASSPRRWQGTEQYF.

The chain employs TRBV5-3 and TRBJ2-3; 8 nucleotides line up with TRBD2. TRBV5-3 is identified as an open reading frame with a role that is uncertain. With 0 bases clipped from V and 6 bases from J, the junction kept 15 bases outside the gene matches. The CDR3 spans 18 residues. The CDR3 DNA sequence: TGTGCCAGAAGCTTGGTTAGGGGATCGGGGGGGGCCCCGGATACGCAGTATTTT. It codes for CARSLVRGSGGAPDTQYF.

V and J are TRBV5-1 and TRBJ2-7, with D perhaps matching TRBD2 (6 bases). Trimming removed 4 bases from V and 0 bases from J, with 17 bases in between. The CDR3 is made up of 16 amino acids. Germline V CDR1 and CDR2: SGHRS, YFSETQ. As DNA, the CDR3 is TGCGCCAGCAGCCCCGGCCCGGGGGATAGCTCCTACGAGCAGTACTTC. This encodes CASSPGPGDSSYEQYF.

This clone was observed many times. The genes are TRBV5-1 and TRBJ2-3; TRBD2 might be the D (5 bases). The V gene lost 4 bases and the J gene lost 2 bases, with 11 bases spanning the gap. In germline, CDR1 is SGHRS, CDR2 YFSETQ. The CDR3 loop spans 14 amino acids. The CDR3 sequence: CASSTDLNTDTQYF. The CDR3 DNA is TGCGCCAGCAGCACGGACTTGAACACAGATACGCAGTATTTT.

The V gene is TRBV27, the J gene TRBJ1-4, with a weak D call TRBD1 (5 bases). V lost 6 bases and J 5 bases, leaving 16 bases between the germline ends. There are 15 residues in the CDR3. Germline loops: CDR1 MNHEY, CDR2 SMNVEV (reference sequence). Written as DNA, the CDR3 is TGTGCCAGCAGCCATCCGGGGGAGACAAATGAAAAACTGTTTTTT. Translating it yields CASSHPGETNEKLFF.